Following are 17 T cell receptor beta chains from one sample sequenced in a study of blood T cell repertoires in COVID-19. Assay used: immunoSEQ multiplex PCR; TCRdb lists only in-frame clones, some missing. The data hold 200,000 to 300,000 clones, with 92% observed a single time. The source material was peripheral blood. Every receptor here comes from a young man with COVID-19, enrolled during active disease.

The chain couples TRBV5-1 to TRBJ2-2; 13 bases are a match to TRBD2. This CDR3 has 16 residues. CDR1 is SGHRS and CDR2 is YFSETQ in the germline V gene. The V segment lost 4 bases and the J segment 3 bases; nucleotides outside the gene matches: 3. CDR3 in amino acids: CASSLGTSGDTGELFF. Here the CDR3 DNA reads TGCGCCAGCAGCCTAGGGACTAGCGGGGACACCGGGGAGCTGTTTTTT.

The chain recombines TRBV5-6 with TRBJ2-1; 13 bases agree with TRBD2. CDR1 and CDR2 from the germline V gene are SGHDT and YYEEEE. The CDR3 length is 15 residues. The V gene end was trimmed by 4 bases and the J gene end by 7 bases; junction bases not matched to a gene: 5. The CDR3 DNA reads as TGTGCCAGCAGCGAACTAGCGGGGGGGCTGAATGAGCAGTTCTTC. It is translated as CASSELAGGLNEQFF.

The CDR3 DNA follows: TGTGCCAGCAGCCGCCGGGACACCTCCTACGAGCAGTACTTC. Its protein product is CASSRRDTSYEQYF. V and J are TRBV3-1 (or the pseudogene TRBV3-2) and TRBJ2-7, with D possibly matching TRBD1 (6 bases). V gave up 4 bases and J gave up 0 bases, with 10 bases separating them. In germline, CDR1 is LGHDT, CDR2 YNNKEL (reference sequence). The CDR3 is 14 amino acids.

The CDR3, as DNA: TGCAGCGTTGCAGTCAACCCCGTCACCGGGGAGCTGTTTTTT. Translated, it gives CSVAVNPVTGELFF. The V call is TRBV29-1, the J call TRBJ2-2; D unclear. The CDR3 loop spans 14 amino acids. The germline gives CDR1 SQVTM, CDR2 ANQGSEA. Between the trimmed V and J ends, which lost 4 bases and 4 bases, there was a span of 13 bases.

The gene calls are TRBV30 and TRBJ1-1, with 9 positions matching TRBD1. Germline V gives CDR1 GTSNPN, CDR2 SVGIG (reference sequence). The CDR3 runs 16 residues. V shed 4 bases, J shed 5 bases, and the junction held 14 bases outside the gene matches. The CDR3 DNA follows: TGTGCCTGGAATATACCCAACAGGGGGCGCGGGACTGAAGCTTTCTTT. As protein: CAWNIPNRGRGTEAFF.

The chain recombines TRBV30 with TRBJ2-5; D gene uncertain. From germline, CDR1 is GTSNPN and CDR2 SVGIG (reference sequence). CDR3 size: 11 residues. V lost 5 bases and J 2 bases, leaving 6 bases between the germline ends. In nucleotides, the CDR3 is TGTGCCTGGTCACTACAAGAGACCCAGTACTTC. Amino acid sequence: CAWSLQETQYF.

This clone appeared a single time. The chain joins TRBV9 to TRBJ2-3, with D perhaps matching TRBD1 (5 bases). V shed 0 bases and J shed 0 bases, with 8 bases lying between them. The CDR3 totals 15 residues. Looked up from germline, CDR1 is SGDLS and CDR2 is YYNGEE. The CDR3 reads CASSVGQGSTDTQYF. CDR3 bases: TGTGCCAGCAGCGTAGGGCAGGGCAGCACAGATACGCAGTATTTT.

This clone was observed a single time. CDR3 sequence: CASSYGTLGTEAFF. The CDR3 coding sequence is TGTGCCAGCAGTTACGGGACTCTGGGCACTGAAGCTTTCTTT. The chain uses TRBV6-2 or TRBV6-3 and TRBJ1-1; D may be TRBD1 (5 bases). Between the trimmed V and J ends, which lost 2 bases and 4 bases, there was a span of 11 bases. This CDR3 comprises 14 residues. The V gene's germline CDR1 is MNHEY and CDR2 SVGEGT.

The V gene is TRBV6-5, the J gene TRBJ1-1; TRBD1 matches 7 bases. Germline values: CDR1 MNHEY, CDR2 SVGAGI. V trimming: 6 bases; J trimming: 5 bases; junction bases outside the gene matches: 6. The CDR3 length is 13 residues. CDR3 in DNA: TGTGCCAGCAGGGTGGGACAGCATACTGAAGCTTTCTTT. Translated, it gives CASRVGQHTEAFF.

The CDR3 DNA sequence: TGCGCCAGCAGCTCGGACTCGAGCTCCTACAATGAGCAGTTCTTC. It codes for CASSSDSSSYNEQFF. The chain combines TRBV5-1 with TRBJ2-1; TRBD2 is a possible D gene (5 bases). The CDR3 loop spans 15 amino acids. V was clipped by 3 bases and J by 0 bases, with 10 bases between them. Germline-derived CDR1 and CDR2 are SGHRS and YFSETQ.

CDR3 sequence reads: CASSVGQGSNEQFF. Written as DNA, the CDR3 is TGTGCCAGCAGCGTAGGACAGGGAAGCAATGAGCAGTTCTTC. This sequence joins TRBV9 and TRBJ2-1, with 7 bases lining up with TRBD1. The V gene end was trimmed by 0 bases and the J gene end by 6 bases; junction bases not matched to a gene: 3. Germline V gene lookup returns CDR1 SGDLS and CDR2 YYNGEE. The CDR3 is 14 amino acids. Full variable domain (remainder filled in from reference TRBV9 and TRBJ2-1): DSGVTQTPKHLITATGQRVTLRCSPRSGDLSVYWYQQSLDQGLQFLIQYYNGEERAKGNILERFSAQQFPDLHSELNLSSLELGDSALYFCASSVGQGSNEQFFGPGTRLTVL.

CDR3: CASSQTETSFGYGYTF. The CDR3 nucleotides read TGCGCCAGCAGCCAGACGGAAACCTCCTTCGGGTATGGCTACACCTTC. V is TRBV4-1 and J is TRBJ1-2; no clear D gene. The CDR3 sequence is 16 residues long. Germline V gene lookup returns CDR1 MGHRA and CDR2 YSYEKL. Trimming pared 3 bases from V and 5 bases from J, leaving 19 bases between.

V and J are TRBV27 and TRBJ2-7; D is unresolved. Per germline, CDR1 MNHEY and CDR2 SMNVEV (reference sequence). CDR3 length equals 13 residues. Trimming removed 3 bases from V and 5 bases from J, with 11 bases in between. In DNA, the CDR3 is TGTGCCAGCAGTTTTAGGAATCGGGACGAGCAGTACTTC. It encodes CASSFRNRDEQYF.

The chain joins TRBV9 to TRBJ2-5; TRBD2 aligns across 12 bases. Germline CDR1 SGDLS, CDR2 YYNGEE. The V segment lost 3 bases and the J segment 5 bases; nucleotides outside the gene matches: 2. There are 14 residues in the CDR3. CDR3: CASSGGLAGETQYF. DNA of the CDR3: TGTGCCAGCAGCGGAGGACTAGCGGGGGAGACCCAGTACTTC.

This clone was seen a single time. V gene TRBV9 combines with J gene TRBJ2-1, with D unclear. Looked up from germline, CDR1 is SGDLS and CDR2 is YYNGEE. V was pared by 0 bases and J by 2 bases, with 9 bases between. This CDR3 is 15 amino acids long. The CDR3 loop is CASSVGGLTYNEQFF. CDR3 DNA sequence: TGTGCCAGCAGCGTAGGCGGCCTTACCTACAATGAGCAGTTCTTC.

This clone was found once. This rearrangement joins TRBV2 to TRBJ2-5; the D gene is possibly TRBD1 (6 bases). CDR3 length: 13 amino acids. Trimming shortened V by 4 bases and J by 5 bases, and 11 bases separated the two germline ends. Germline assignment: CDR1 SNHLY and CDR2 FYNNEI. The CDR3 nucleotides read TGTGCCAGCAGTGGTCAGGGGCAGGAGACCCAGTACTTC. Its protein is CASSGQGQETQYF.

The V call is TRBV5-1, the J call TRBJ1-1; no reliable D call. V was cut by 3 bases and J by 4 bases, with 10 bases left in between. The CDR3 spans 13 residues. Germline V lookup: CDR1 SGHRS, CDR2 YFSETQ. CDR3: CASSSGFGTEAFF. CDR3 sequence (DNA): TGCGCCAGCAGCTCGGGGTTCGGCACTGAAGCTTTCTTT.